The 27 T cell receptor beta chains below were found in one sample sequenced in a study of Ad26.COV2.S vaccination and SARS-CoV-2 variants. Sequencing used immunoSEQ multiplex PCR; TCRdb keeps in-frame clones, though not all of them. The sample holds some 330,000 clones, 85% to 90% seen once. Treatment here: 15 to 20 received Ad26.COV2.S at low or high dose, single or two shots; roughly five received placebo; per-sample allocation not given. All samples were drawn on day 63, counting from the first vaccine or placebo injection. Sequenced here: peripheral blood, sampled in a trial of Ad26.COV2.S vaccine versus placebo. The receptors shown here come from a person between 18 and 59 years old who received the Ad26.COV2.S COVID-19 vaccine or a placebo.

This sequence joins TRBV2 and TRBJ1-5; no firm D call. Germline CDR1 reads SNHLY; CDR2 reads FYNNEI. The CDR3 has 13 residues. V was pared by 4 bases and J by 8 bases, with 12 bases between. CDR3 sequence reads: CASSAGWFEPQHF. In nucleotides, the CDR3 is TGTGCCAGCAGTGCTGGGTGGTTTGAGCCCCAGCATTTT.

This rearrangement joins TRBV4-1 to TRBJ1-2, with D hard to call. This CDR3 is 14 amino acids long. Germline CDR1 MGHRA, CDR2 YSYEKL. V lost 2 bases, J lost 3 bases, and 10 bases lay in between. The CDR3 nucleotides are TGCGCCAGCAGCCAATACAAGCCGGACTATGGCTACACCTTC. It yields the protein CASSQYKPDYGYTF.

V is TRBV3-1 (or the pseudogene TRBV3-2) and J is TRBJ1-4; 9 bases map to TRBD1. The ends lost 3 bases at V and 8 bases at J; junction bases unmatched: 13. This CDR3 spans 17 amino acids. The germline V gene has CDR1 LGHDT and CDR2 YNNKEL (reference sequence). The CDR3, as DNA: TGTGCCAGCAGCCACCGTCGGGCCAGGACAGGGGACGAAAAACTGTTTTTT. It specifies CASSHRRARTGDEKLFF.

This clone showed up just once. The V gene is TRBV6-6, the J gene TRBJ2-2; the D gene is possibly TRBD1 (6 bases). The CDR3 totals 16 residues. The ends were cut back, 5 bases at V and 3 bases at J, with 16 bases in the middle. The germline V gene has CDR1 MNHNY and CDR2 SVGAGI (reference sequence). CDR3 loop: CASSQLGTFDTGELFF. The CDR3 DNA reads TGTGCCAGCAGTCAACTTGGGACATTCGACACCGGGGAGCTGTTTTTT.

This sequence joins TRBV18 and TRBJ2-7; perhaps TRBD1 as D (6 bases). The CDR3 loop spans 14 amino acids. V lost 1 base and J 4 bases, leaving 11 bases between the germline ends. The V gene's germline CDR1 is KGHSH and CDR2 LQKENI. In DNA form, the CDR3 reads TGTGCCAGCTCACCACGGACAGACGCTTACGAGCAGTACTTC. Protein: CASSPRTDAYEQYF.

V is TRBV11-2 and J is TRBJ2-5; 8 bases agree with TRBD2. The V gene end was trimmed by 8 bases and the J gene end by 5 bases; junction bases not matched to a gene: 10. From germline, CDR1 is SGHAT and CDR2 FQNNGV. This CDR3 is built from 14 residues. CDR3 nucleotide sequence: TGTGCCAGCTACCCGAGCGGGAGCGGGGAGACCCAGTACTTC. The encoded protein is CASYPSGSGETQYF.

V and J are TRBV5-8 and TRBJ2-1; 7 bases are a match to TRBD2. Trimming removed 1 base from V and 1 base from J; junction bases left unmatched: 5. Germline V gene data show CDR1 as SGHTS and CDR2 as YDEGEE. The CDR3 has 16 amino acids. CDR3 DNA: TGTGCCAGCAGCTTGATAGCGGGTTTGTCCTACAATGAGCAGTTCTTC. It specifies CASSLIAGLSYNEQFF.

V is TRBV19 and J is TRBJ2-5; D ambiguous. The V end was cut by 5 bases, the J end by 5 bases, with 12 bases between. CDR1 is LNHDA, CDR2 SQIVND, per germline (reference sequence). The CDR3 contains 13 residues. CDR3 DNA sequence: TGTGCCAGTAGTCCAGGAAGGTCGGAGACCCAGTACTTC. Residues: CASSPGRSETQYF.

This clone was counted a single time. The chain carries TRBV10-2 and TRBJ1-2; no clear D. V was pared by 5 bases and J by 6 bases, with 19 bases between. Germline V gene lookup returns CDR1 WSHSY and CDR2 SAAADI. The CDR3 is 15 amino acids. CDR3 region: CASSPSGSSGHGYTF. The CDR3, as DNA: TGCGCCAGCAGTCCTTCCGGGTCTTCTGGACATGGCTACACCTTC.

With respect to this clone: One end of the junction does not line up with germline, which may come from a read error. The chain recombines TRBV4-1 with TRBJ2-5; 8 nucleotides agree with TRBD2. The CDR3 runs to 16 residues. From germline, CDR1 is MGHRA and CDR2 YSYEKL. The CDR3 nucleotides read TGCGCCAGCAGCCAACACCTGTTGCTAGCCCGATCGGGAGGGGACTTC. Residues: CASSQHLLLARSGGDF.

This chain joins TRBV6-2 or TRBV6-3 and TRBJ1-1; 9 nucleotides align to TRBD1. The germline V gene encodes CDR1 MNHEY and CDR2 SVGEGT. This CDR3 is built from 17 residues. V lost 4 bases to trimming and J lost 6 bases; unmatched junction nucleotides: 15. The CDR3: CASSSNRGRVEGAEAFF. The CDR3 bases are TGTGCCAGCAGTTCCAACAGGGGGCGCGTCGAGGGCGCTGAAGCTTTCTTT.

About this clone: Distinct nucleotide sequences in the sample also encode this CDR3. V gene TRBV18 combines with J gene TRBJ1-1, with no clear D. Germline V CDR1 and CDR2: KGHSH, LQKENI. Trimming left V 4 bases short and J 5 bases short, with 8 bases between. CDR3 length: 12 amino acids. CDR3 in DNA: TGTGCCAGCTCACTGGCGGGGACTGAAGCTTTCTTT. It encodes CASSLAGTEAFF.

The gene calls are TRBV18 and TRBJ1-6; D gene ambiguous. The CDR3 covers 13 residues. Germline CDR1 reads KGHSH; CDR2 reads LQKENI. V was cut by 5 bases and J by 10 bases, with 12 bases left in between. In DNA, the CDR3 is TGTGCCAGCTCATTAGGCCTTGGATCACCCCTCCACTTT. Its protein is CASSLGLGSPLHF.

The J gene is TRBJ1-2, the V gene TRBV6-5, with a possible D match to TRBD1 (5 bases). Germline assignment: CDR1 MNHEY and CDR2 SVGAGI. V gave up 2 bases and J gave up 7 bases, with 14 bases separating them. The CDR3 runs 14 residues. CDR3 loop: CASSYRETVVGYTF. DNA for the CDR3: TGTGCCAGCAGTTACCGGGAGACAGTAGTTGGCTACACCTTC.

The chain couples TRBV2 to TRBJ2-7, with 7 bases fitting TRBD1. Germline CDR1 reads SNHLY; CDR2 reads FYNNEI. The J segment lost 3 bases and the V segment lost 6 bases, leaving 5 bases of the junction unmatched. This CDR3 spans 13 amino acids. CDR3 nucleotide sequence: TGTGCCAGCAGCAGGGACAGTCTCTACGAGCAGTACGTC. Protein product: CASSRDSLYEQYV.

The V and J genes are TRBV6-5 and TRBJ1-2; tentatively, D is TRBD1 (5 bases). Trimming left V 6 bases short and J 2 bases short, with 13 bases between. Germline CDR1 reads MNHEY; CDR2 reads SVGAGI. The CDR3 is 14 amino acids. This CDR3 is CASRHSRGNYGYTF. CDR3 DNA: TGTGCCAGCAGGCACTCGCGGGGCAACTATGGCTACACCTTC.

The chain couples TRBV2 to TRBJ1-5; weak D call: TRBD1 (6 bases). This CDR3 has 17 residues. CDR1 and CDR2 from the germline V gene are SNHLY and FYNNEI. Trimming shortened V by 2 bases and J by 0 bases, and 14 bases separated the two germline ends. The CDR3 DNA follows: TGTGCCAGCAGTGAAATGGGACATGCCTTTAGCAATCAGCCCCAGCATTTT. Protein: CASSEMGHAFSNQPQHF.

The chain employs TRBV6-5 and TRBJ1-1; D is ambiguous. The CDR3 is 13 amino acids. V was clipped by 5 bases and J by 4 bases, with 11 bases between them. Germline V CDR1 and CDR2: MNHEY, SVGAGI. As DNA, the CDR3 is TGTGCCAGCAGTCGCCGAGTGGGCACTGAAGCTTTCTTT. This translates into CASSRRVGTEAFF.

V usage is TRBV14 and J usage is TRBJ2-1; 9 bases fit TRBD2. CDR3 length equals 15 residues. V dropped 1 base and J dropped 4; count of bases not matched to a gene: 2. Germline CDR1 SGHDN, CDR2 FVKESK. CDR3 loop: CASSQASGKYNEQFF. CDR3 DNA sequence: TGTGCCAGCAGCCAAGCTAGCGGGAAATACAATGAGCAGTTCTTC.

J is TRBJ1-2 and V is TRBV7-9, with TRBD1 matching over 7 bases. V gave up 3 bases and J gave up 4 bases; unmatched junction bases: 2. The CDR3 loop spans 13 amino acids. CDR1 and CDR2 (germline): SEHNR, FQNEAQ (reference sequence). CDR3 bases: TGTGCCAGCAGCTTCCGGGACAGCTATGGCTACACCTTC. Residues: CASSFRDSYGYTF.

This chain uses TRBV5-1 with TRBJ1-1; D ambiguous. V was clipped by 7 bases and J by 0 bases, with 10 bases between them. The CDR3 is 13 residues long. Germline V gives CDR1 SGHRS, CDR2 YFSETQ. CDR3 coding DNA: TGCGCCAGCCGGGAAGGAATGAACACTGAAGCTTTCTTT. Encoded protein: CASREGMNTEAFF.

The chain is built from TRBV4-3 and TRBJ2-1; 7 nucleotides align to TRBD2. The CDR3 is made up of 15 amino acids. Trimming removed 0 bases from V and 3 bases from J; junction bases left unmatched: 2. Germline V gene lookup returns CDR1 LGHNA and CDR2 YSLEER. The CDR3 DNA reads as TGCGCCAGCAGCCAAGATCGGACTAGCTACAATGAGCAGTTCTTC. Amino acids: CASSQDRTSYNEQFF.

The chain carries TRBV4-3 and TRBJ1-4; D is unresolved. In germline, CDR1 is LGHNA, CDR2 YSLEER. V was pared by 0 bases and J by 8 bases, with 13 bases between. This CDR3 contains 15 residues. This CDR3 reads CASSQDPVVSEKLFF. The CDR3, as DNA: TGCGCCAGCAGCCAAGATCCGGTAGTGAGCGAAAAACTGTTTTTT.

The rearrangement joins TRBV2 to TRBJ1-4; a possible D gene is TRBD1 (5 bases). The germline V gene has CDR1 SNHLY and CDR2 FYNNEI. The V end was cut by 3 bases, the J end by 4 bases, with 9 bases between. The CDR3 consists of 14 residues. The CDR3 spells CASSEGPLNEKLFF. In DNA form, the CDR3 reads TGTGCCAGCAGTGAGGGACCCCTTAATGAAAAACTGTTTTTT.

The chain recombines TRBV18 with TRBJ1-2; perhaps TRBD1 as D (6 bases). Germline values: CDR1 KGHSH, CDR2 LQKENI. V was clipped by 6 bases and J by 5 bases, with 13 bases between them. The CDR3 contains 13 residues. The CDR3 nucleotides are TGTGCCAGCTCCCTGGGACAACTATATGGCTACACCTTC. It codes for CASSLGQLYGYTF.

The chain is built from TRBV3-1 (or the pseudogene TRBV3-2) and TRBJ1-5, with D possibly being TRBD1 (5 bases). CDR1 is LGHDT and CDR2 is YNNKEL in the germline V gene (reference sequence). The CDR3 contains 15 residues. Deletions cut 4 bases from V and 4 bases from J, with 14 bases between. The DNA of the CDR3 is TGTGCCAGCAGCCCATCCGGACAACCAAATCAGCCCCAGCATTTT. Translating it yields CASSPSGQPNQPQHF.

The chain is built from TRBV10-3 and TRBJ1-1, with a tentative D call TRBD1 (6 bases). Germline values: CDR1 ENHRY, CDR2 SYGVKD. Trimming left V 2 bases short and J 4 bases short, with 20 bases between. The CDR3 runs to 17 residues. CDR3 sequence: CAISEPLLGRGPTEAFF. For the CDR3, the DNA is TGTGCCATCAGTGAGCCACTGTTGGGCAGGGGACCCACTGAAGCTTTCTTT.